This T cell receptor (beta chain) comes out of a study of human T cells and chemical hapten exposure. TCRdb redid the calling of the RACE reads with MiXCR, one entry per CDR3 protein. This sample has a few hundred thousand distinct CDR3 sequences; about 6.3% occur once, and the top ten carry about 5.6%. This clonotype has just a few counts. J gave up 3 bases and V 5 bases, and 6 bases lay outside the gene matches. The CDR3 is made up of 15 amino acids. CDR1 and CDR2 (germline): SGHAT, FQNNGV. The time point here: patch test 2, 6 weeks after DPC sensitization. Regarding treatment: therapeutic diphenylcyclopropenone sensitization with weekly scalp DPC.

Sequenced here: whole blood, sampled in connection with sensitization to the hapten diphenylcyclopropenone (DPC). The sequence was collected from a woman aged 18-29 years with alopecia areata. Some clones in this sample may be carry-over from other donors' samples. V usage is TRBV11-2 and J usage is TRBJ2-1, with 8 bases aligning to TRBD1. CDR3 residues: CASSSRDRNYNEQFF. CDR3 nucleotide sequence: TGTGCCAGCAGCAGCCGGGACAGGAACTACAATGAGCAGTTCTTC. The variable domain in full, with the rest retrieved from reference TRBV11-2 and TRBJ2-1, is EAGVAQSPRYKIIEKRQSVAFWCNPISGHATLYWYQQILGQGPKLLIQFQNNGVVDDSQLPKDRFSAERLKGVDSTLKIQPAKLEDSAVYLCASSSRDRNYNEQFFGPGTRLTVL.